The clone carrying this T cell receptor (beta chain) was counted only a few times. Its cognate antigen is unknown. The data were obtained in a study of T-cell memory formation after mild COVID-19. Study-wide background: Clustering of TCRs was largely donor specific. Findings and limits, study-wide: Contracting CD4+ clones were located mainly in CM and EM, and CD8+ clones in EMRA. There was a balanced CD4/CD8 profile in clones contracting day 15 to 85, and later expanders leaned CD4+.

Employing constant-segment primers, 5'RACE generated TCR alpha and TCR beta cDNA libraries bearing sample barcodes and UMIs. From the 5' RACE reads, TCRdb called clonotypes with MiXCR, one entry per CDR3 protein. Of about 560,000 distinct CDR3 sequences in the sample, less than 25% were seen once. This TCR was recovered from an adult woman who had mild COVID-19 (a few samples of this study predate the infection). Cell type and time point are not known. Sequencing was done on a sample of PBMCs or a T cell subset sorted from them (not recorded which).

CDR3 loop: CASSLFYREITEAFF. In DNA, the CDR3 is TGTGCCAGCAGTTTATTCTACAGGGAGATCACTGAAGCTTTCTTT. The rearrangement uses TRBV27 and TRBJ1-1, with D tentatively TRBD1 (6 bases). The CDR3 spans 15 residues. V was shortened by 1 base and J by 4 bases, with 13 bases between the two germline ends. The germline V gene has CDR1 MNHEY and CDR2 SMNVEV (reference sequence).